This T cell receptor (beta chain) was identified during a study of CD8+ T cells in alopecia areata. On the study more broadly: Scalp area affected, as a percentage, set the severity score of treated patients.

As for treatment: oral pan-JAK inhibitor, 5-10 mg twice daily. V lost 0 bases to trimming and J lost 6 bases; unmatched junction nucleotides: 1. CDR3 length: 13 residues. Germline-derived CDR1 and CDR2 are SNHLY and FYNNEI. Concerning this clone: What it binds is unknown.

The authors extracted RNA and reverse transcribed it into cDNA as the sequencing template. Assay: immunoSEQ multiplex PCR; the TCRdb copy retains only in-frame clones and omits some. The sample has some 190,000 clones; under 80% are singletons. Study findings and constraints: With just one nonresponder, it is still uncertain whether baseline CD8+ expansion relates to response. Scalp sample sequencing also detects resident alphabeta T cells of normal skin. A large proportion of expanded lesional clones were detected persisting in scalp and blood during tofacitinib.

The receptor's source is a human donor with alopecia areata. The V call is TRBV2, the J call TRBJ1-2; 7 nucleotides match TRBD1. This sample comprised CD4+ T cells sorted from blood, obtained around week 50, from a patient treated with tofacitinib. DNA of the CDR3: TGTGCCAGCAGTGAAGCAGGGGGCGATGGCTACACCTTC. Translation: CASSEAGGDGYTF.